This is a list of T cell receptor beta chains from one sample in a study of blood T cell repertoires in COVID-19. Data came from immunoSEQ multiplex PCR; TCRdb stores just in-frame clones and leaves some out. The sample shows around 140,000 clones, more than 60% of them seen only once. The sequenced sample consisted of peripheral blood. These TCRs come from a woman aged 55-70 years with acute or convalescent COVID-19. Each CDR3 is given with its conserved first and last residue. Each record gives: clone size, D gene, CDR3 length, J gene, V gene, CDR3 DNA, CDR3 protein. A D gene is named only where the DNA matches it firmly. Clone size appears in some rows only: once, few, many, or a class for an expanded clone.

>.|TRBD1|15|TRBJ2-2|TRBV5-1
TGCGCCAGCAGCCTCGGGACAGCCACCACCGGGGAGCTGTTTTTT
CASSLGTATTGELFF
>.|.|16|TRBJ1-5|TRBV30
TGTGCCTGGAGTGAGGAGTCTTGGACAGGCAATCAGCCCCAGCATTTT
CAWSEESWTGNQPQHF
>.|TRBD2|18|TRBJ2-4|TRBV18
TGTGCCAGCTCACCACTCCTAGCGGGACAACTAGCCAAAAACATTCAGTACTTC
CASSPLLAGQLAKNIQYF
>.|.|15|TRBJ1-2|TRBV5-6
TGTGCCAGCAGCTTGAGTACAGGTAGAAACTATGGCTACACCTTC
CASSLSTGRNYGYTF
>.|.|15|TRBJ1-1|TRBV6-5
TGTGCCAGCAGTTCGGGCGCGGCAGGGAGGACTGAAGCTTTCTTT
CASSSGAAGRTEAFF
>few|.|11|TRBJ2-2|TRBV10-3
TGTGCCATCAGTGAACTAGGGGAGCTGTTTTTT
CAISELGELFF
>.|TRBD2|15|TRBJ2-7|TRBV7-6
TGTGCCAGCAGCGCCTCGGGACTAGTGGAGTACGAGCAGTACTTC
CASSASGLVEYEQYF
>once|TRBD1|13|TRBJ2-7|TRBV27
TGTGCCAGCAGTTTATTCCCGACAGGGTCGCAGTACTTC
CASSLFPTGSQYF
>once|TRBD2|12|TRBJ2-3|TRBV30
TGTGCCTTAGGCGGGGGGACAGATACGCAGTATTTT
CALGGGTDTQYF
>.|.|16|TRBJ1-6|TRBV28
TGTGCCAGCAGGCCACCAGGGGTGAACTATAATTCACCCCTCCACTTT
CASRPPGVNYNSPLHF
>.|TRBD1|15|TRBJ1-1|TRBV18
TGTGCCAGCTCAAGGGACAGGGGGATGAACACTGAAGCTTTCTTT
CASSRDRGMNTEAFF
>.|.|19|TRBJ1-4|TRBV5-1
TGCGCCAGCAGCCGGCGTGGGGCAGCAAAATTCACAACTGGTGAAAAACTGTTTTTT
CASSRRGAAKFTTGEKLFF
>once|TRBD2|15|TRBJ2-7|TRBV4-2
TGTGCCAGCAGCCAAGCAAGCGGGATCTCCTACGAGCAGTACTTC
CASSQASGISYEQYF
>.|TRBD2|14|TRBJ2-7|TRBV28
TGTGCCAGCACCCAGGGAGGGGCGGTTTACGAGCAGTACTTC
CASTQGGAVYEQYF
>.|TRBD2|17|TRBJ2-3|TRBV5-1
TGCGCCAGCAGCAATACCCTAGCGGGAGCCGTCACAGATACGCAGTATTTT
CASSNTLAGAVTDTQYF
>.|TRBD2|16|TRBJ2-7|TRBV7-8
TGTGCCAGCACCACGGGGGGCGGGAGGGGATCCTACGAGCAGTACTTC
CASTTGGGRGSYEQYF
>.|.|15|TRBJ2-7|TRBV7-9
TGTGCCAGCAGCTTAGGGCCGGGACTTTCATACGAGCAGTACTTC
CASSLGPGLSYEQYF
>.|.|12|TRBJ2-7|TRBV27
TGTGCCAGCAGTATTAGCGGAACTGAGCAGTACTTC
CASSISGTEQYF
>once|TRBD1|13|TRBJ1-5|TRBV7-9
TGTGCCAGCCGACAGGGCAGCAATCAGCCCCAGCATTTT
CASRQGSNQPQHF
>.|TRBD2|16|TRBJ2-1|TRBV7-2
TGTGCCAGCAGCTTAGGAGGGAGCGGGAGAATCGATGAGCAGTTCTTC
CASSLGGSGRIDEQFF
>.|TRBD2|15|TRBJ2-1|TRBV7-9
TGTGCCAGCAGCTACGGACTAGCGGGGGATAATGAGCAGTTCTTC
CASSYGLAGDNEQFF
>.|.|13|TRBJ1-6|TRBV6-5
TGTGCCAGCAGATCAGGATTGAATTCACCCCTCCACTTT
CASRSGLNSPLHF
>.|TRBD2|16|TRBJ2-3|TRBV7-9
TGTGCCAGCAGCTGGGGACTCTTAGCGGGAGGAGATACGCAGTATTTT
CASSWGLLAGGDTQYF
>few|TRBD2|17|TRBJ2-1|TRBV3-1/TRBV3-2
TGTGCCAGCAGCCAAGCTCGACTAGCGGGAGGAAGCGATGAGCAGTTCTTC
CASSQARLAGGSDEQFF
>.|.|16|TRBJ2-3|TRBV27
TGTGCCAGCAGTTTAGCTTATCGCGGTAGCACAGATACGCAGTATTTT
CASSLAYRGSTDTQYF
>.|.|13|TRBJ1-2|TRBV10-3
TGTGCCATCACCCAGCAGGCTAACTATGGCTACACCTTC
CAITQQANYGYTF
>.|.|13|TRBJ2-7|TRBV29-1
TGCAGCGTAGAAATGGGGAGGCCTGGCGAGCAGTACTTC
CSVEMGRPGEQYF
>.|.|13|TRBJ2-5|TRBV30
TGTGCCTGGAGTAGGTCCGCAGGAGAGACCCAGTACTTC
CAWSRSAGETQYF
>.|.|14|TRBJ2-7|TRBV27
TGTGCCAGCAGTTTAGGCACAGGTAGTCGAGAGCAGTACTTC
CASSLGTGSREQYF
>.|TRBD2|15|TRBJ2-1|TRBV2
TGTGCCAGCAGTGTTGGGACTAGCGTGAACGGGGAGCAGTTCTTC
CASSVGTSVNGEQFF